This T cell receptor beta chain was sequenced for a study of PD-L1 blockade in urothelial cancer. Study details: About 85% of the roughly 30 patients comprised males who had bladder-origin urothelial cancer.

The CDR3 spans 12 residues. CDR1 LNHDA and CDR2 SQIVND come from the germline V gene (reference sequence). Trimming took off 3 bases at V and 7 bases at J, with 7 bases between the two ends. Synthetic analogs of TCR templates were spiked into every PCR. Libraries were prepared by immunoSEQ multiplex PCR; TCRdb keeps only in-frame clonotypes and omits some of them. The sample has tens of thousands of clones; around 90% are singletons. Time point given: pretreatment peripheral blood. Each patient contributed between 1 and 8 total time points of blood mononuclear cells, pretreatment and during treatment.

The sample consisted of PBMCs, taken around atezolizumab (anti-PD-L1) treatment. The origin of this receptor is a man aged 55 to 69 with urothelial cancer. The chain is built from TRBV19 and TRBJ2-1; D gene unclear. CDR3 loop: CASSIARNEQFF. Written as DNA, the CDR3 is TGTGCCAGTAGTATTGCGAGGAATGAGCAGTTCTTC.